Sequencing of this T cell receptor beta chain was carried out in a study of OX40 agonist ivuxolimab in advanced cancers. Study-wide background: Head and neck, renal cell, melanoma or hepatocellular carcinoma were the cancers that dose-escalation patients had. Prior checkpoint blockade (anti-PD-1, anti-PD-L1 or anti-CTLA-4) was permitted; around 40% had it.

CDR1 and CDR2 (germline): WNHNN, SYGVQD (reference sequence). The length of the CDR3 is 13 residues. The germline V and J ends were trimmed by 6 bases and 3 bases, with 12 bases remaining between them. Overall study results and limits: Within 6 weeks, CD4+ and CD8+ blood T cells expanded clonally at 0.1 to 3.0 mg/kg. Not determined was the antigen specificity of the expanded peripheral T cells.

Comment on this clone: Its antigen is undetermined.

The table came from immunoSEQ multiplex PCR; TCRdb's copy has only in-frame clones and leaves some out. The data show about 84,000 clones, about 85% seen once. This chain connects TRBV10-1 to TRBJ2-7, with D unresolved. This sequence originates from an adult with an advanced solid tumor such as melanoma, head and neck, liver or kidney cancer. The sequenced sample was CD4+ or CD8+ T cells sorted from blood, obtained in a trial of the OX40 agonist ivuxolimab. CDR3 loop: CASRGLGGYEQYF. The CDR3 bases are TGCGCCAGCAGAGGGTTAGGTGGCTACGAGCAGTACTTC.